Shown below are 29 T cell receptor beta chains from a single sample sequenced in a study of spatial heterogeneity in lung cancer. The time point was: sample taken at primary tumor resection. The input material, whole RNA from tumor, nontumor lung or frozen PBMC, was sequenced unsorted. TCRdb analysed the 5' RACE reads with MiXCR anew, one entry per CDR3 protein. Counted here are about 36,000 distinct CDR3 sequences, roughly 5.5% occurring once; the ten biggest clones make up about 28%. The sample was PBMCs, taken at surgery. These receptor sequences come from a female donor with early-stage non-small cell lung cancer.

Many counts were recorded for this clonotype. This rearrangement joins TRBV4-2 to TRBJ2-5, with a weak D call TRBD1 (6 bases). Per the germline V gene, CDR1 is LGHNA and CDR2 is YNFKEQ. Trimming took 0 bases from V and 2 from J, leaving 13 bases between them. There are 16 residues in the CDR3. CDR3 protein: CASSQELRGQQETQYF. CDR3 in DNA: TGTGCCAGCAGCCAAGAGCTTCGAGGACAGCAAGAGACCCAGTACTTC.

This clonotype was picked up many times. The chain recombines TRBV6-6 with TRBJ1-4; D is unclear. Germline V gene data show CDR1 as MNHNY and CDR2 as SVGAGI (reference sequence). The ends were cut back, 2 bases at V and 5 bases at J, with 6 bases in the middle. CDR3 length: 13 amino acids. The CDR3 region is CASSYDGNEKLFF. CDR3 DNA sequence: TGTGCCAGCAGTTACGACGGGAATGAAAAACTGTTTTTT.

This clonotype was found a few times. The chain employs TRBV21-1 and TRBJ2-2; the table calls TRBD1, which could not be checked here. TRBV21-1 is noted as a pseudogene. The CDR3 runs to 17 residues. The chain's CDR3 is CASNPRRHPGGTGELFF. Here the CDR3 DNA reads TGTGCCAGCAACCCTCGTCGGCACCCCGGTGGCACCGGGGAGCTGTTTTTT.

This clonotype appeared many times. J is TRBJ1-4 and V is TRBV20-1; D remains ambiguous. CDR3 size: 14 residues. CDR1 and CDR2 (germline): DFQATT, SNEGSKA (reference sequence). V dropped 1 base and J dropped 8 bases, with 14 bases sitting between them. The CDR3: CSARVAPSVEKLFF. CDR3 nucleotide sequence: TGCAGTGCTAGAGTCGCCCCCTCGGTGGAAAAACTGTTTTTT.

This clonotype occurred many times. V is TRBV6-5 and J is TRBJ2-7, with 11 nucleotides matching TRBD2. CDR3 length equals 14 residues. From germline, CDR1 is MNHEY and CDR2 SVGAGI. The J segment lost 10 bases and the V segment lost 7 bases, leaving 12 bases of the junction unmatched. In DNA, the CDR3 is TGTGCCAGCACCCCTAGCGGGAGGCTTGTTAGTCAGTACTTC. The encoded protein is CASTPSGRLVSQYF.

This clonotype showed up many times. This may come from a read error, since a much larger clone is one base off. The chain carries TRBV11-1 and TRBJ1-2; 7 bases line up with TRBD1. Germline V gene sequence: CDR1 SGHAT, CDR2 FQDESV (reference sequence). The CDR3 spans 12 residues. The V and J ends lost 4 bases and 4 bases, in that order; junction bases with no gene match: 0. The CDR3 spells CASSWDSYGYTF. The CDR3 DNA follows: TGTGCCAGCAGCTGGGACAGCTATGGCTACACCTTC. The whole variable domain, filled in from reference TRBV11-1 and TRBJ1-2, reads EAEVAQSPRYKITEKSQAVAFWCDPISGHATLYWYRQILGQGPELLVQFQDESVVDDSQLPKDRFSAERLKGVDSTLKIQPAELGDSAMYLCASSWDSYGYTFGSGTRLTVV.

Note on this clonotype: This could be a read error, since a much larger clone is one nucleotide away. The J gene is TRBJ2-3, the V gene TRBV28, with 7 nucleotides matching TRBD2. Germline CDR1 MDHEN, CDR2 SYDVKM. CDR3 length: 15 amino acids. The CDR3 DNA reads as TGTGCCGGCAGTTTTATCACTAGCGGCACAGATACGCAGTATTTT. Amino acid sequence: CAGSFITSGTDTQYF. Variable domain in full (rest from reference TRBV28 and TRBJ2-3): DVKVTQSSRYLVKRTGEKVFLECVQDMDHENMFWYRQDPGLGLRLIYFSYDVKMKEKGDIPEGYSVSREKKERFSLILESASTNQTSMYLCAGSFITSGTDTQYFGPGTRLTVL.

This clonotype was seen at least ten times. The chain carries TRBV12-3 or TRBV12-4 and TRBJ1-2; D perhaps matches TRBD1 (5 bases). V was pared by 2 bases and J by 3 bases, with 7 bases between. The CDR3 sequence is 13 residues long. CDR3 protein: CASSLRGDYGYTF. In DNA form, the CDR3 reads TGTGCCAGCAGTTTACGGGGGGACTATGGCTACACCTTC.

This clonotype was seen a handful of times. The chain uses TRBV19 and TRBJ2-7; D possibly corresponds to TRBD2 (5 bases). The V end was cut by 2 bases, the J end by 3 bases, with 14 bases between. This CDR3 is 15 amino acids long. Germline values: CDR1 LNHDA, CDR2 SQIVND (reference sequence). CDR3 bases: TGTGCCAGTAGTATATCGGCTAGCAGAGACTACGAGCAGTACTTC. It codes for CASSISASRDYEQYF.

This clonotype appeared a few times. The J gene is TRBJ2-5, the V gene TRBV6-1; D is perhaps TRBD2 (7 bases). The CDR3 extends over 16 amino acids. The V gene lost 6 bases and the J gene lost 1 base, with 18 bases spanning the gap. Germline V gives CDR1 MNHNS, CDR2 SASEGT. The CDR3 DNA reads TGTGCCAGCAGCCGAGGGGGGGCAAATCCCCAAGAGACCCAGTACTTC. It specifies CASSRGGANPQETQYF.

This clonotype showed up many times. The chain is built from TRBV7-9 and TRBJ1-4; no clear D gene. This CDR3 contains 15 residues. V lost 5 bases, J lost 5 bases, and 15 bases lay in between. From germline, CDR1 is SEHNR and CDR2 FQNEAQ (reference sequence). Here the CDR3 reads CASSPRTLLNEKLFF. Written as DNA, the CDR3 is TGTGCCAGCAGCCCGCGGACGCTGCTGAATGAAAAACTGTTTTTT.

This clonotype was detected only a few times. The chain carries TRBV4-3 and TRBJ1-2; no clear D gene. Germline loops: CDR1 LGHNA, CDR2 YSLEER. Trimming took off 0 bases at V and 2 bases at J, with 7 bases between the two ends. The CDR3 is made up of 14 amino acids. Here the CDR3 DNA reads TGCGCCAGCAGCCAAGATGTCAGAAACTATGGCTACACCTTC. Translation gives CASSQDVRNYGYTF.

The chain combines TRBV7-2 with TRBJ1-2; TRBD1 matches 8 bases. This CDR3 is 15 amino acids long. V lost 5 bases to trimming and J lost 7 bases; unmatched junction nucleotides: 12. The V gene's germline CDR1 is SGHTA and CDR2 FQGNSA. Here the CDR3 reads CASSPQTGDLSGYTF. The CDR3 region has the DNA TGTGCCAGCAGCCCCCAGACAGGGGATCTTAGTGGCTACACCTTC.

This clonotype appeared many times. The chain joins TRBV5-1 to TRBJ2-3; 10 bases fit TRBD2. V shed 1 base and J 2 bases; nucleotides not matched to a gene: 7. Germline assignment: CDR1 SGHRS and CDR2 YFSETQ. CDR3 length equals 17 residues. CDR3 loop: CASSLPPTSGVTDTQYF. CDR3 nucleotides: TGCGCCAGCAGCTTGCCACCCACTAGCGGGGTCACAGATACGCAGTATTTT.

V gene TRBV6-5 combines with J gene TRBJ2-5, with D perhaps TRBD1 or TRBD2 (7 bases each). The CDR3 spans 14 residues. V lost 8 bases to trimming and J lost 1 base, with 14 bases between them. CDR1 is MNHEY, CDR2 SVGAGI, per germline. CDR3 sequence: CASPTRGGQETQYF. As DNA, the CDR3 is TGTGCCAGCCCCACCAGGGGGGGCCAAGAGACCCAGTACTTC.

This clonotype showed up many times. The chain joins TRBV20-1 to TRBJ2-3; 7 positions match TRBD1. Trimming took 2 bases from V and 6 from J; bases not matched to a gene: 5. The germline V gene encodes CDR1 DFQATT and CDR2 SNEGSKA (reference sequence). The CDR3 has 13 amino acids. In nucleotides, the CDR3 is TGCAGTGCTAGACGTGACAGGGCGGATACGCAGTATTTT. Translated: CSARRDRADTQYF.

This clonotype was found many times. The V call is TRBV5-1, the J call TRBJ2-5; D unresolved. Germline CDR1 reads SGHRS; CDR2 reads YFSETQ. CDR3 length equals 12 residues. The ends were cut back, 0 bases at V and 5 bases at J, with 5 bases in the middle. The CDR3 DNA reads as TGCGCCAGCAGCTTGGCCGGGGAGACCCAGTACTTC. Translating gives CASSLAGETQYF.

This clonotype was counted ten times or more. The J gene is TRBJ2-7, the V gene TRBV5-1; 7 nucleotides line up with TRBD1. Looked up from germline, CDR1 is SGHRS and CDR2 is YFSETQ. This CDR3 has 13 amino acids. With 2 bases clipped from V and 3 bases from J, the junction kept 2 bases outside the gene matches. The CDR3 here is CASSFGDSYEQYF. The DNA for the CDR3 is TGCGCCAGCAGCTTCGGGGACAGCTACGAGCAGTACTTC.

In this sample, this clonotype turned up many times. The rearrangement joins TRBV28 to TRBJ1-5; D unclear. Germline V CDR1 and CDR2: MDHEN, SYDVKM. Deletions cut 2 bases from V and 5 bases from J, with 13 bases between. CDR3 length: 15 residues. DNA of the CDR3: TGTGCCAGCAGTTTACCGCCAAACCTCTATCAGCCCCAGCATTTT. Translated, it gives CASSLPPNLYQPQHF.

This clonotype was detected many times. V is TRBV20-1 and J is TRBJ2-7; 10 nucleotides line up with TRBD1. CDR1 and CDR2 (germline): DFQATT, SNEGSKA (reference sequence). The CDR3 covers 15 residues. After removal of 0 bases from V and 11 bases from J, the junction contained 13 bases not matched to a gene. The CDR3 DNA reads TGCAGTGCTAGAGATCTCAGGGGACAGGGGACCTATGAGTACTTC. This translates into CSARDLRGQGTYEYF.

At least ten counts were recorded for this clonotype. This chain joins TRBV5-4 and TRBJ1-3; 8 bases are shared with TRBD1. Germline trimming cut 0 bases from V and 6 bases from J; bases unmatched to any gene: 2. Germline V CDR1 and CDR2: SGHNT, YYREEE (reference sequence). The CDR3 extends over 14 amino acids. This chain's CDR3 is CASSLDRGTNTIYF. The CDR3 region has the DNA TGTGCCAGCAGCTTGGACAGGGGGACAAACACCATATATTTT.

This clonotype was recorded many times. The chain has TRBV19 and TRBJ2-5, with D possibly being TRBD2 (6 bases). V was pared by 1 base and J by 1 base, with 13 bases between. The CDR3 spans 16 residues. Germline-derived CDR1 and CDR2 are LNHDA and SQIVND (reference sequence). The CDR3, as DNA: TGTGCCAGTAGTATAGGAACGGGACTCCTCCAAGAGACCCAGTACTTC. It is translated as CASSIGTGLLQETQYF.

This clonotype was counted at least ten times. V and J are TRBV25-1 and TRBJ1-1; tentatively, D is TRBD1 (6 bases). This CDR3 comprises 13 residues. The germline V gene has CDR1 MGHDK and CDR2 SYGVNS. With 7 bases removed from V and 2 bases from J, the gap between germline ends came to 11 bases. CDR3 nucleotides: TGTGCCAGCATAGGGGGTTCAAACACTGAAGCTTTCTTT. Amino acids: CASIGGSNTEAFF.

This clonotype appeared many times. This chain uses TRBV27 with TRBJ1-2; perhaps TRBD1 as D (5 bases). V was shortened by 7 bases and J by 7 bases, with 16 bases between the two germline ends. Germline-derived CDR1 and CDR2 are MNHEY and SMNVEV (reference sequence). The CDR3 is made up of 13 amino acids. The CDR3 sequence is CASKRGGTPGYTF. The CDR3 DNA is TGTGCCAGCAAAAGAGGAGGGACTCCTGGCTACACCTTC.

This clonotype was seen repeatedly, ten times or more. V usage is TRBV5-4 and J usage is TRBJ2-1, with no clear D. CDR3 length: 14 residues. Germline loops: CDR1 SGHNT, CDR2 YYREEE (reference sequence). V was pared by 4 bases and J by 4 bases, with 12 bases between. In DNA, the CDR3 is TGTGCCAGCAGCCTTGGGCGGAATTACAATGAGCAGTTCTTC. Its protein product is CASSLGRNYNEQFF.

In this sample, this clonotype turned up a few times. The J gene is TRBJ2-5, the V gene TRBV5-1; TRBD1 agrees at 8 bases. CDR3 size: 15 residues. J lost 1 base, V lost 4 bases, and 6 bases had no gene match. CDR1 is SGHRS, CDR2 YFSETQ, per germline. This chain's CDR3 is CASSPLGTGQETQYF. CDR3 nucleotide sequence: TGCGCCAGCAGCCCGCTAGGGACAGGCCAAGAGACCCAGTACTTC.

Ten or more counts support this clonotype. The chain employs TRBV6-2 or TRBV6-3 and TRBJ2-1; 9 nucleotides line up with TRBD2. The CDR3 length is 17 residues. J lost 0 bases, V lost 6 bases, and 9 bases had no gene match. Germline V gives CDR1 MNHEY, CDR2 SVGEGT. CDR3 sequence: CASSDVRGRASYNEQFF. In nucleotides, the CDR3 is TGTGCCAGCAGCGACGTCCGCGGGAGGGCCTCCTACAATGAGCAGTTCTTC.

This clonotype was seen ten or more times. The rearrangement links TRBV2 to TRBJ2-7; 8 bases are shared with TRBD2. V shed 6 bases and J 2 bases; nucleotides not matched to a gene: 3. This CDR3 has 13 residues. Germline CDR1 is SNHLY and CDR2 is FYNNEI. The DNA for the CDR3 is TGTGCCAGCAGGGGGACTAGAACCTACGAGCAGTACTTC. Encoded protein: CASRGTRTYEQYF.

Many counts were recorded for this clonotype. This chain links TRBV7-2 with TRBJ1-4; tentative D call: TRBD1 (5 bases). Germline-derived CDR1 and CDR2 are SGHTA and FQGNSA. This CDR3 is built from 15 residues. V was clipped by 5 bases and J by 2 bases, with 12 bases between them. The CDR3 nucleotides are TGTGCCAGCAGCCCCCAGGGTCTCACTAATGAAAAACTGTTTTTT. It encodes CASSPQGLTNEKLFF.